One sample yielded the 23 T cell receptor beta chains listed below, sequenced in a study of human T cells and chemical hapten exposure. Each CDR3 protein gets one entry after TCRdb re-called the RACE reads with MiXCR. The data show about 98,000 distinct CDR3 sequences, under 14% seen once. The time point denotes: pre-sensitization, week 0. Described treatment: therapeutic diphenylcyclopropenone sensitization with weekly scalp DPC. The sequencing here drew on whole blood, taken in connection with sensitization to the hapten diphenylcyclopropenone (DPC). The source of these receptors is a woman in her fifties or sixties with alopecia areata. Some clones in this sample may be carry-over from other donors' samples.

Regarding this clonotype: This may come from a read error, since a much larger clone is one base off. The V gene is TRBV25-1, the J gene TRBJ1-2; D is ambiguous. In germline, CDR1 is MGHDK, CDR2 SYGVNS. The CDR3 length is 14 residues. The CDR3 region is CVSSDDWFNYGYTF. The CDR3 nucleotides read TGTGTCAGCAGTGACGATTGGTTTAACTATGGCTACACCTTC.

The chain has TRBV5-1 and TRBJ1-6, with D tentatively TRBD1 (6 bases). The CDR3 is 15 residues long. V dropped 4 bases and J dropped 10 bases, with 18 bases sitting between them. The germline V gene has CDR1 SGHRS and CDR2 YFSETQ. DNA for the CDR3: TGCGCCAGCAGCCTCCAGCCCGGGGGCAACTCACCCCTCCACTTT. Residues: CASSLQPGGNSPLHF.

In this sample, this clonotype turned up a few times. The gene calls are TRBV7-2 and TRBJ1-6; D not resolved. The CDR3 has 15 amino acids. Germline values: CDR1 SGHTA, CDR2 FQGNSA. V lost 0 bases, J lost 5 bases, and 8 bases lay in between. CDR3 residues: CASSLAPGNNSPLHF. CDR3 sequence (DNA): TGTGCCAGCAGCTTAGCCCCCGGGAATAATTCACCCCTCCACTTT.

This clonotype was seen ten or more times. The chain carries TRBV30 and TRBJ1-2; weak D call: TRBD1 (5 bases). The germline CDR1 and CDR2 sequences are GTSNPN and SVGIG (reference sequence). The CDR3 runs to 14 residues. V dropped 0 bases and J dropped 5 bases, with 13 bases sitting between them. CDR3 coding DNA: TGTGCCTGGAGTGTACTGGGGGTTGGGTATGGCTACACCTTC. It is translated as CAWSVLGVGYGYTF.

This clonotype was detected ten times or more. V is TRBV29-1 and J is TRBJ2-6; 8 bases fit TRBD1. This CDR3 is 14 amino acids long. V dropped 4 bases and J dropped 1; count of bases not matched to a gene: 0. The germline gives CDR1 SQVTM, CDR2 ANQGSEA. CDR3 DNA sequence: TGCAGCGTTGGACAGGGGTCTGGGGCCAACGTCCTGACTTTC. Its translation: CSVGQGSGANVLTF.

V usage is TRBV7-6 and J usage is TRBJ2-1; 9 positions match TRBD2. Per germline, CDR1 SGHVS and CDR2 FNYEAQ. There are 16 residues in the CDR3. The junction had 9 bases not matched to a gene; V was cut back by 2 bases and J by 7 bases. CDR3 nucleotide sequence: TGTGCCAGCAGCTTATATGCGGGGGGGCCTCTGAATGAGCAGTTCTTC. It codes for CASSLYAGGPLNEQFF.

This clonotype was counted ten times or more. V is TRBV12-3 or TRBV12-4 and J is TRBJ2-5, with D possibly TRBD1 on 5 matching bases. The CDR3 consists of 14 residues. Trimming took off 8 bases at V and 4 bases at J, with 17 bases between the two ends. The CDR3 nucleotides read TGTGCCAGCGAGGCAGGCGGTAGGGGAGAGACCCAGTACTTC. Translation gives CASEAGGRGETQYF.

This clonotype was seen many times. CDR3 in amino acids: CASGQGYDQFF. In DNA form, the CDR3 reads TGTGCCTCAGGACAGGGTTACGACCAGTTCTTC. The chain employs TRBV30 and TRBJ2-1; 8 bases are a match to TRBD1. CDR3 length: 11 residues. The V segment lost 7 bases and the J segment 13 bases; nucleotides outside the gene matches: 9. CDR1 is GTSNPN and CDR2 is SVGIG in the germline V gene (reference sequence).

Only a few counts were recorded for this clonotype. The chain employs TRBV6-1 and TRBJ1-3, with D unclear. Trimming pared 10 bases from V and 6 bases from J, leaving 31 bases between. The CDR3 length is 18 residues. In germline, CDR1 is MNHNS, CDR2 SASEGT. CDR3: CATSLLVARRDRENTIYF. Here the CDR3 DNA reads TGTGCCACCTCTCTCCTGGTGGCTCGGAGGGATCGTGAAAACACCATATATTTT.

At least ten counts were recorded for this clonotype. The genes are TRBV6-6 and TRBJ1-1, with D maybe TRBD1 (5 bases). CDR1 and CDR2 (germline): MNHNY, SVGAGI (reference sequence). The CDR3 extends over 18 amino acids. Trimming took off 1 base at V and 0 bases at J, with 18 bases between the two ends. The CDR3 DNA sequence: TGTGCCAGCAGTTACTGGACCATGGGACGTCGAATGAACACTGAAGCTTTCTTT. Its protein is CASSYWTMGRRMNTEAFF.

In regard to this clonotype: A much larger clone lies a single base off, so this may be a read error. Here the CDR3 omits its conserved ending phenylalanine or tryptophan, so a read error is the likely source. CDR3 amino acids: CASGLVPGSKNSPLHS. Here the CDR3 DNA reads TGTGCTAGTGGTTTGGTGCCCGGGTCCAAGAATTCACCCCTCCACTCT. The chain joins TRBV12-5 to TRBJ1-6; D is undetermined. The CDR3 length is 16 residues. The ends were cut back, 0 bases at V and 7 bases at J, with 13 bases in the middle. CDR1 is LGHNT and CDR2 is FRNRAP in the germline V gene.

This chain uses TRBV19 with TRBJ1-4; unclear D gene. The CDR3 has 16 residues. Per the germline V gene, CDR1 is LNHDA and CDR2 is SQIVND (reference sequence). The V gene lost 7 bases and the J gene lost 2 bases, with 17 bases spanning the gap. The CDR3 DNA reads TGTGCCAGTACGAGCCTCAGTCTGGGGACTAATGAAAAACTGTTTTTT. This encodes CASTSLSLGTNEKLFF.

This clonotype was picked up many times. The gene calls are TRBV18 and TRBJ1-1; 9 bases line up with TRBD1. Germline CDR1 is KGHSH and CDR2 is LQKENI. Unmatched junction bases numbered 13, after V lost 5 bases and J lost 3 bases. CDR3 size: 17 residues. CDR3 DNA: TGTGCCAGCTCAACGGGACAGGGATTAGGAGGGGACACTGAAGCTTTCTTT. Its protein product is CASSTGQGLGGDTEAFF.

CDR3 in DNA: TGCGCCAGCAGCCACTGGGACAGCCAAGAGACCCAGTACTTC. Amino acids: CASSHWDSQETQYF. The genes are TRBV4-1 and TRBJ2-5, with 7 bases matching TRBD1. Germline assignment: CDR1 MGHRA and CDR2 YSYEKL. This CDR3 is 14 amino acids long. V lost 3 bases to trimming and J lost 1 base; unmatched junction nucleotides: 2.

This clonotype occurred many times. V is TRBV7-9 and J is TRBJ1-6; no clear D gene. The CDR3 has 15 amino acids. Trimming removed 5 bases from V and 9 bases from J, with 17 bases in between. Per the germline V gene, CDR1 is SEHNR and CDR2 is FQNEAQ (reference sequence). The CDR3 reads CASSPSDGPGSPLHF. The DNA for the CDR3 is TGTGCCAGCAGCCCATCGGACGGACCAGGTTCACCCCTCCACTTT.

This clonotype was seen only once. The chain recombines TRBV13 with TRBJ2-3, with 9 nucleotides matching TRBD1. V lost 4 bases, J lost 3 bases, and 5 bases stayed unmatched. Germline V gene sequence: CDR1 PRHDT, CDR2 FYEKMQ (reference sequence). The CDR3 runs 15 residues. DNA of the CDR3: TGTGCCAGCAGCTCGGAGGACAGGGGAACAGATACGCAGTATTTT. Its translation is CASSSEDRGTDTQYF.

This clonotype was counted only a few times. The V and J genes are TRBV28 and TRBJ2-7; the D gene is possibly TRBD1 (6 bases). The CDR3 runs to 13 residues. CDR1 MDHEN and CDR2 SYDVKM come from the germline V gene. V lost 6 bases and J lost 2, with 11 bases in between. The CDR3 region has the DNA TGTGCCAGCAGGGAGACAGGTGCCTACGAGCAGTACTTC. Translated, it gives CASRETGAYEQYF.

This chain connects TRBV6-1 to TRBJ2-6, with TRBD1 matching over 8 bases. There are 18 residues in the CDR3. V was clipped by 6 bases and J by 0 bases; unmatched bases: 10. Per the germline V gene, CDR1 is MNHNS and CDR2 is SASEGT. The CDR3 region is CASRGGQGRSSGANVLTF. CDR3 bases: TGTGCCAGCAGGGGCGGACAGGGTCGTTCCTCTGGGGCCAACGTCCTGACTTTC.

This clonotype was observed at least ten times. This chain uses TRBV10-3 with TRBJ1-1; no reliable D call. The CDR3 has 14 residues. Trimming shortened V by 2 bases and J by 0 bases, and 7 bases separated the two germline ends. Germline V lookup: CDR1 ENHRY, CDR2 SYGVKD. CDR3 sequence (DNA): TGTGCCATCAGTGAGGGCATTCTGAACACTGAAGCTTTCTTT. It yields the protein CAISEGILNTEAFF.

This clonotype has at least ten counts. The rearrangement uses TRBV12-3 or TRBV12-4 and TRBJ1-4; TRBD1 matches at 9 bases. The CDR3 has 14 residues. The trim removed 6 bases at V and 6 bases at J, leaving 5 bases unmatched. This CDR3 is CASSPGQGYEKLFF. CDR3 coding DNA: TGTGCCAGCAGCCCGGGACAGGGATATGAAAAACTGTTTTTT.

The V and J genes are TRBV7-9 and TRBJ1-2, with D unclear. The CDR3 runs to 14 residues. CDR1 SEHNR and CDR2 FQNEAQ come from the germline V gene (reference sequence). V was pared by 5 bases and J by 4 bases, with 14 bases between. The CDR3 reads CASSPVGSSYGYTF. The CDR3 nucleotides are TGTGCCAGCAGCCCAGTCGGCAGCTCCTATGGCTACACCTTC.

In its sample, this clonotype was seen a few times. The CDR3 loop is CASSQDLLQGSFF. Written as DNA, the CDR3 is TGTGCCAGCAGCCAAGATCTGTTGCAGGGATCTTTCTTT. The chain has TRBV3-1 and TRBJ1-1; a possible D gene is TRBD1 (5 bases). V lost 0 bases to trimming and J lost 12 bases, with 14 bases between them. Germline loops: CDR1 LGHDT, CDR2 YNNKEL (reference sequence). The CDR3 is made up of 13 amino acids.

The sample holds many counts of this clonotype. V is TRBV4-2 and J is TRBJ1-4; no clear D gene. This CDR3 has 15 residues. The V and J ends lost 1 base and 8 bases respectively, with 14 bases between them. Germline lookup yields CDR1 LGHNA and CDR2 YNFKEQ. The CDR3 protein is CASSQGRRGTEKLFF. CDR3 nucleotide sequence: TGTGCCAGCAGCCAAGGCCGGCGCGGAACGGAAAAACTGTTTTTT.